This T cell receptor beta chain was sequenced in a study of cytomegalovirus exposure and HLA in healthy donors. Trimming removed 5 bases from V and 7 bases from J, with 16 bases in between. The CDR3 has 14 amino acids. With 60 Vbeta and 13 Jbeta primers, the PCR was carried out. Assay used: immunoSEQ multiplex PCR; TCRdb lists only in-frame clones, some missing. The profile covers 180,000 or so clones, with around three quarters appearing a single time and under 2.5% taken by the ten largest. The specimen was PBMCs. This chain connects TRBV5-3 to TRBJ1-5; tentative D call: TRBD1 (6 bases). TRBV5-3 is noted as an ORF with a role that remains uncertain. This clonotype was sampled from a woman between 25 and 40 years old in good health and CMV-seropositive. The CDR3 sequence: CARSYREGFQPQHF. CDR3 coding DNA: TGTGCCAGAAGTTACAGGGAAGGGTTCCAGCCCCAGCATTTT.